The rows below give T cell receptor beta chains drawn from one sample of a study of shared clonotypes between healthy human individuals. Repertoires were generated with immunoSEQ multiplex PCR, while TCRdb's copy carries only in-frame clones and drops some. The table shows some 1,100,000 clones, with around 82% occurring only once. The sequenced sample consisted of memory CD4+ T cells from PBMCs. These receptors originate from a man between 18 and 35 years old in good health. Some clones in this sample may be carry-over from other donors' samples. The CDR3 runs from the conserved cysteine through the conserved F or W. The order of the fields is clone size, J gene, D gene, V gene, CDR3 protein, CDR3 DNA. A D gene is named only where the DNA matches it firmly. Rows may omit the clone size; those that give it use once, few, many or a size class.

. | TRBJ2-7 | . | TRBV4-2 | CASSQSFFTDEQYF | TGTGCCAGCAGCCAATCGTTTTTTACGGACGAGCAGTACTTC
once | TRBJ2-1 | TRBD2 | TRBV10-3 | CAISDGVAGGIYNEQFF | TGTGCCATCAGTGATGGCGTAGCGGGAGGGATCTACAATGAGCAGTTCTTC
. | TRBJ1-5 | TRBD1 | TRBV6-1 | CASQGQYSNQPQHF | TGTGCCAGCCAGGGACAGTATAGCAATCAGCCCCAGCATTTT
. | TRBJ2-1 | TRBD2 | TRBV7-9 | CASSAGLAGAPGNEQFF | TGTGCCAGCAGTGCTGGGCTAGCGGGAGCCCCGGGTAATGAGCAGTTCTTC
. | TRBJ2-3 | TRBD2 | TRBV6-1 | CASSEVGRESADTQYF | TGTGCCAGCAGTGAAGTCGGGCGGGAGAGCGCAGATACGCAGTATTTT
few | TRBJ1-5 | . | TRBV6-1 | CASSEAGWGSNQPQHF | TGTGCCAGCAGTGAAGCCGGGTGGGGGTCCAATCAGCCCCAGCATTTT
. | TRBJ1-1 | . | TRBV2 | CASSPNGGTEAFF | TGTGCCAGCAGCCCGAATGGCGGGACTGAAGCTTTCTTT
. | TRBJ1-2 | . | TRBV28 | CASSPGDYGYTF | TGTGCCAGCAGTCCTGGGGACTATGGCTACACCTTC
many | TRBJ2-1 | TRBD2 | TRBV11-2 | CASSPWLAGSNEQFF | TGTGCCAGCAGCCCCTGGCTAGCGGGGAGCAATGAGCAGTTCTTC
. | TRBJ2-5 | . | TRBV5-1 | CASSLVAGPGEETQYF | TGCGCCAGCAGCTTGGTGGCAGGGCCGGGCGAAGAGACCCAGTACTTC
. | TRBJ1-5 | . | TRBV30 | CAWSVLGGAQPQHF | TGTGCCTGGAGTGTACTGGGAGGCGCACAGCCCCAGCATTTT
. | TRBJ1-5 | . | TRBV27 | CASSRTSWDQPQHF | TGTGCCAGCAGTCGAACAAGTTGGGATCAGCCCCAGCATTTT
. | TRBJ1-5 | . | TRBV28 | CASSFRGGGNQPQHF | TGTGCCAGCAGTTTTCGGGGCGGTGGCAATCAGCCCCAGCATTTT
. | TRBJ2-1 | TRBD2 | TRBV7-9 | CASRSLVGAGGSSYNEQFF | TGTGCCAGCAGAAGCCTGGTAGGAGCGGGGGGGAGCTCCTACAATGAGCAGTTCTTC
. | TRBJ2-5 | . | TRBV27 | CASSLGPGETQYF | TGTGCCAGCAGTTTAGGGCCAGGGGAGACCCAGTACTTC
. | TRBJ2-2 | . | TRBV9 | CASSVPGLEATLTGELFF | TGTGCCAGCAGCGTTCCGGGACTTGAGGCTACCTTGACCGGGGAGCTGTTTTTT
. | TRBJ2-1 | . | TRBV9 | CASSATLQGYEQFF | TGTGCCAGCAGCGCTACACTACAGGGATATGAGCAGTTCTTC
. | TRBJ1-3 | TRBD1 | TRBV11-2 | CASRTGILYPRYRTIYF | TGTGCCAGCAGGACAGGGATACTCTACCCCCGTTACCGCACCATATATTTT
many | TRBJ2-3 | TRBD2 | TRBV4-1 | CASSQRTSGIRSTDTQYF | TGCGCCAGCAGCCAAAGGACTAGCGGGATTAGAAGCACAGATACGCAGTATTTT
. | TRBJ2-2 | TRBD2 | TRBV9 | CASSIGLAEGELFF | TGTGCCAGCAGCATCGGACTAGCGGAGGGGGAGCTGTTTTTT
. | TRBJ2-5 | . | TRBV4-1 | CASSQPGREYQETQYF | TGCGCCAGCAGCCAACCCGGACGGGAGTACCAAGAGACCCAGTACTTC
. | TRBJ2-1 | TRBD2 | TRBV15 | CATSRAGASSYNEQFF | TGTGCCACCAGCAGGGCGGGAGCAAGCTCCTACAATGAGCAGTTCTTC
. | TRBJ2-7 | . | TRBV18 | CASSLGGEQYF | TGTGCCAGCTCACTCGGGGGCGAGCAGTACTTC
. | TRBJ1-2 | . | TRBV5-1 | CASSLTEANYGYTF | TGCGCCAGCAGCTTGACCGAAGCTAACTATGGCTACACCTTC
. | TRBJ2-7 | . | TRBV19 | CATSVSAGSSYEQYF | TGTGCCACTTCTGTCTCGGCGGGAAGCTCCTACGAGCAGTACTTC
. | TRBJ2-1 | . | TRBV7-3 | CASSLGPGNEQFF | TGTGCCAGCAGCTTGGGGCCAGGCAATGAGCAGTTCTTC
few | TRBJ1-5 | TRBD1 | TRBV2 | CASEQNRGGGNQPQHF | TGTGCCAGCGAGCAGAACAGGGGAGGGGGCAATCAGCCCCAGCATTTT
. | TRBJ1-6 | TRBD1 | TRBV27 | CASSFSTGNSPLHF | TGTGCCAGCAGTTTCTCGACAGGGAATTCACCCCTCCACTTT
. | TRBJ1-6 | TRBD1 | TRBV30 | CAWSVLTGADSPLHF | TGTGCCTGGAGTGTACTGACAGGGGCAGACTCACCCCTCCACTTT
. | TRBJ2-3 | . | TRBV5-6 | CASSRGRLTDTQYF | TGTGCCAGCAGCAGGGGACGGCTCACAGATACGCAGTATTTT
few | TRBJ1-2 | . | TRBV6-6 | CASSYSGGDGYTF | TGTGCCAGCAGTTACTCTGGCGGGGATGGCTACACCTTC
. | TRBJ2-1 | . | TRBV30 | CAWSTGQGSYNEQFF | TGTGCCTGGAGTACGGGGCAGGGCTCCTACAATGAGCAGTTCTTC
. | TRBJ1-3 | TRBD1 | TRBV9 | CASSTRQGGTGNTIYF | TGTGCCAGCAGCACCCGACAGGGTGGAACTGGAAACACCATATATTTT
. | TRBJ1-4 | . | TRBV2 | CASSEVQGEKLFF | TGTGCCAGCAGTGAAGTTCAGGGCGAAAAACTGTTTTTT
. | TRBJ2-6 | TRBD2 | TRBV7-2 | CASSLGEGGANVLTF | TGTGCCAGCAGCTTAGGGGAGGGTGGGGCCAACGTCCTGACTTTC
. | TRBJ1-4 | . | TRBV5-4 | CASSSEDSATNEKLFF | TGTGCCAGCAGCTCAGAGGACAGCGCAACTAATGAAAAACTGTTTTTT
. | TRBJ2-7 | . | TRBV19 | CATSGPSSYEQYF | TGTGCCACCTCGGGACCGAGCTCCTACGAGCAGTACTTC